This T cell receptor (beta chain) derives from a study of T cells in Graves' hyperthyroidism and ophthalmopathy. Points from the study as a whole: Most clonotypes expanded in thyroid above 0.001 were likewise present in blood.

This CDR3 region has 13 residues. CDR1 and CDR2 from the germline V gene are SNHLY and FYNNEI. V dropped 6 bases and J dropped 2 bases, with 10 bases sitting between them. Amplification yielded TCR beta CDR3 regions, with RNA transcripts as the source. HTBI primers drove first-round RT-PCR of the TCR CDR3. TCRdb re-called the multiplex PCR reads with MiXCR, one entry per CDR3 protein. The sample has over 700,000 distinct CDR3 sequences; roughly 20% are singletons. This clonotype was recorded many times. The antigen is unknown. Sequencing was performed on blood. The J gene is TRBJ1-2, the V gene TRBV2; D is ambiguous. The source of this sequence is a woman in her forties or fifties with Graves' hyperthyroidism that later progressed to Graves' ophthalmopathy. CDR3 sequence reads: CASREAENYGYTF. In nucleotides, the CDR3 is TGTGCCAGCAGGGAGGCAGAGAACTATGGCTACACCTTC.